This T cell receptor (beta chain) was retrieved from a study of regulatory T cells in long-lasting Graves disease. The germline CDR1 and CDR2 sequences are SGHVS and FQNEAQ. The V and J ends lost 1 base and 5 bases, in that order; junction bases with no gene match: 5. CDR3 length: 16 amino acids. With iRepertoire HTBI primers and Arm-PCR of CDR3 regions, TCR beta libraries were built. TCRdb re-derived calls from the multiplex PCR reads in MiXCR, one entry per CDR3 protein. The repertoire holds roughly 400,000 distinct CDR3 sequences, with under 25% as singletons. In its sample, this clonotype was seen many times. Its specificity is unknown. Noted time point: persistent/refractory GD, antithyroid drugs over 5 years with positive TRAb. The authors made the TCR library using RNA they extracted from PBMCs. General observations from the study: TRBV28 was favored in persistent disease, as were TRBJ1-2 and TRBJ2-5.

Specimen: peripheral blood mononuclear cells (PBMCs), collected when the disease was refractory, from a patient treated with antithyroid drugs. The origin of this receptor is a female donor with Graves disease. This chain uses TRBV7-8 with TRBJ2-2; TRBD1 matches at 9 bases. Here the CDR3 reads CASSLVVGQGTGELFF. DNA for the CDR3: TGTGCCAGCAGCTTAGTCGTTGGACAGGGGACCGGGGAGCTGTTTTTT.